What follows describes a single T cell receptor (beta chain). The antigen remains undetermined. These data originate in a study of beta chain features in type 1 diabetes. Study details: What patients shared with healthy donors was a similar profile of age, gender and cell yields.

What was sequenced were expressed TCRB transcripts, since all of the isolated RNA had been reverse transcribed. Profiling relied on immunoSEQ multiplex PCR, and the TCRdb table lists in-frame clones only, not all of them. The sample contains roughly 730,000 clones, around 15% of which appear only once. Per the germline V gene, CDR1 is MNHEY and CDR2 is SVGAGI. The CDR3 covers 15 residues. J was trimmed by 7 bases and V by 5 bases; bases with no gene match: 8. Overall study results and limits: Among all four CD4+ subsets, Type 1 diabetes patients had TCRB CDR3s that were moderately but significantly shorter.

The genes are TRBV6-5 and TRBJ1-5; 10 positions match TRBD1. Input material: naive CD4+ T cells from blood. The sequence derives from a man between 18 and 29 years old with type 1 diabetes. The CDR3 bases are TGTGCCAGCAGTCTCGGACAGGGGGGCCGGCAGCCCCAGCATTTT. Translating gives CASSLGQGGRQPQHF.